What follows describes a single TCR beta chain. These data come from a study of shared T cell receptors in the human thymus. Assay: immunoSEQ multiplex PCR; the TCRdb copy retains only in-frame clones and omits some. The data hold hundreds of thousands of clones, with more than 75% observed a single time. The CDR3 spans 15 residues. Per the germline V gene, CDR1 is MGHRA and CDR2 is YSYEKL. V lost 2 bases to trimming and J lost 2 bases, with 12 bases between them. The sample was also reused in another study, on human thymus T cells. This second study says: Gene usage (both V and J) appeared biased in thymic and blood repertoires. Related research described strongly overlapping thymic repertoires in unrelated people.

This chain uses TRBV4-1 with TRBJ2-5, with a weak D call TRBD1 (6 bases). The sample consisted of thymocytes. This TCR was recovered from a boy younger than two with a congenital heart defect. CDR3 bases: TGCGCCAGCAGCCAAAAGGGGGTGGCTCAAGAGACCCAGTACTTC. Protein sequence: CASSQKGVAQETQYF.